This T cell receptor delta chain was captured in a study of gamma-delta T cells after stem cell transplantation. This clone showed up just a few times. A much larger clone lies a single base off, so this may be a read error. Other DNA sequences in the same sample also yield this CDR3. TCRdb made new clone calls on the RT-PCR reads using CATT. This table has 9,000 to 13,000 delta-chain clones, over 1% appearing once. The material sequenced was gamma-delta T cells. The TCR originated in a human donor. It is not recorded whose cells these are; they may come from a transplant donor.

The CDR3 here is CACDTVGPRDYTDKLIF. In nucleotides, the CDR3 is TGTGCCTGTGACACCGTAGGGCCTCGGGACTACACCGATAAACTCATCTTT. This rearrangement joins TRDV2 to TRDJ1, with D hard to call. V lost 0 bases and J 0 bases, leaving 16 bases between the germline ends. CDR3 size: 17 residues. Germline values: CDR1 GEAIGNYY, CDR2 EKD.